There are many counts of the clone carrying this T cell receptor (beta chain). This sample is drawn from a study of T cells in Graves' hyperthyroidism and ophthalmopathy. Study details: Blood was drawn when the patient was first diagnosed and still untreated.

This CDR3 contains 12 residues. The trim removed 7 bases at V and 5 bases at J, leaving 7 bases unmatched. CDR1 is DFQATT and CDR2 is SNEGSKA in the germline V gene (reference sequence). Regions amplified from RNA transcripts were the TCR beta CDR3 regions. RT-PCR in the first round (using the HTBI primer set) targeted the TCR CDR3. TCRdb redid the calling of the multiplex PCR reads with MiXCR, one entry per CDR3 protein. This sample has hundreds of thousands of distinct CDR3 sequences, with about 14% found just once. The chain carries TRBV20-1 and TRBJ2-7; 8 nucleotides match TRBD1. The receptor was isolated from a woman aged 40 to 50 with Graves' ophthalmopathy. The sample was blood. The CDR3 loop reads CSVTGGSDEQYF. The CDR3 DNA sequence: TGCAGTGTCACAGGGGGTAGTGACGAGCAGTACTTC.